This paragraph covers one T cell receptor beta chain sequence. Its matching antigen is unknown. CD4+ naive, central memory, regulatory and stem cell-like memory subsets were isolated by sorting on CD45RO/CCR7/CD25/CD127/CD95/CD27. The entirety of the isolated RNA underwent reverse transcription, so expressed TCRB transcripts were sequenced. Libraries were prepared by immunoSEQ multiplex PCR; TCRdb keeps only in-frame clonotypes and omits some of them. In the table there are about 160,000 clones, roughly 8% of which are singletons. The CDR3 runs to 16 residues. J gave up 2 bases and V 1 base, and 4 bases lay outside the gene matches. Germline V gene sequence: CDR1 SGHAT, CDR2 FQNNGV. This entry belongs to a study of beta chain features in type 1 diabetes. Study background: Patients looked much like healthy donors when it came to age, gender and cell yields. Across all samples, roughly 99 million sorted cells were examined.

Whole-study results and caveats: Across all four CD4+ subsets, people with type 1 diabetes showed modestly shorter TCRB CDR3s. Within the patient group, naive, central memory and Treg TCRB repertoires appeared more similar to each other than within healthy donors.

The genes are TRBV11-2 and TRBJ2-3, with 9 bases identical to TRBD2. What was sequenced was central memory CD4+ T cells from blood. This clonotype originated in a woman in her late teens or twenties with type 1 diabetes. The CDR3 region has the DNA TGTGCCAGCAGCTTAGGCCCTAGCGGGGCCACAGATACGCAGTATTTT. This translates into CASSLGPSGATDTQYF.